The clone carrying this T cell receptor (beta chain) appeared a few times. What it recognizes is unknown. The data stem from a study of T cell repertoires and HLA-DP antigens. On the study more broadly: Two male donors and one female donor spanned ages 18-to-29 through 60-to-69.

The repertoire was sequenced with immunoSEQ multiplex PCR; TCRdb's copy has only in-frame clones and lacks some. This table holds 65,000 to 90,000 clones, roughly 78% found once. Negative selection yielded untouched CD4+ T cells of average about 98% purity. Between the trimmed V and J ends, which lost 2 bases and 5 bases, there was a span of 20 bases. CDR3 size: 16 residues. In germline, CDR1 is SGHDT, CDR2 YYEEEE. Material for sequencing was CD4+ T cells from PBMCs. The receptor's source is a man aged 60 to 75 in good health and CMV-seronegative. V usage is TRBV5-6 and J usage is TRBJ2-7, with D perhaps TRBD1 (6 bases). CDR3: CASSFRIKQGWDEQYF. The CDR3, as DNA: TGTGCCAGCAGCTTCCGAATTAAACAGGGTTGGGACGAGCAGTACTTC. Complete variable domain (other parts from reference TRBV5-6 and TRBJ2-7): DAGVTQSPTHLIKTRGQQVTLRCSPKSGHDTVSWYQQALGQGPQFIFQYYEEEERQRGNFPDRFSGHQFPNYSSELNVNALLLGDSALYLCASSFRIKQGWDEQYFGPGTRLTVT.